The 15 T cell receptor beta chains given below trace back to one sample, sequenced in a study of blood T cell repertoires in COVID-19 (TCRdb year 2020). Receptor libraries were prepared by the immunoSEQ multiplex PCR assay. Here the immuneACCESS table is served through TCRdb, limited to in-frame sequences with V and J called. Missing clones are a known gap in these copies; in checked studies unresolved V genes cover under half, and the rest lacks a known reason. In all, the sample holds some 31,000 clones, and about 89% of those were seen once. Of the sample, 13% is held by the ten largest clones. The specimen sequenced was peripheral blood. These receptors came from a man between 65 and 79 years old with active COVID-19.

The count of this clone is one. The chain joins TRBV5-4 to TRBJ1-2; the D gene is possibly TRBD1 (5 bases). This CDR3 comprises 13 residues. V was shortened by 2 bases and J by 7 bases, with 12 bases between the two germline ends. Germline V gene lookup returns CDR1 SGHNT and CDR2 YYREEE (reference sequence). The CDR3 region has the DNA TGTGCCAGCAGCTTAAGTAGGGGTGGTGGCTACACCTTC. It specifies CASSLSRGGGYTF.

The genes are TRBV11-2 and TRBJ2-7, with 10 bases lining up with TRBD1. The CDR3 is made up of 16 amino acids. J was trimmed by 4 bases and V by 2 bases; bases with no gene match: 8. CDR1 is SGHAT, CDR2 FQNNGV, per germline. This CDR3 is CASSLIRGQGNYEQYF. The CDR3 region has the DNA TGTGCCAGCAGCTTAATCCGGGGACAGGGGAATTACGAGCAGTACTTC.

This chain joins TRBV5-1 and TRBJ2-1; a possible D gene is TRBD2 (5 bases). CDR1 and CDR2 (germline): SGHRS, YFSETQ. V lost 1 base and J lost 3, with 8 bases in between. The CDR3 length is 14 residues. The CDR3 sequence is CASSLRTDYNEQFF. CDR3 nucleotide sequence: TGCGCCAGCAGCTTGAGGACTGACTACAATGAGCAGTTCTTC.

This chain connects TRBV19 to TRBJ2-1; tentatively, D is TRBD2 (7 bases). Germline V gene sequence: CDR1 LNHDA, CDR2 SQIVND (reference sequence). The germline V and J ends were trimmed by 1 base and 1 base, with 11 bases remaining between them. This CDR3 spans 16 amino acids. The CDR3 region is CASSIGGGGSYNEQFF. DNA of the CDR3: TGTGCCAGTAGTATAGGAGGGGGAGGGTCCTACAATGAGCAGTTCTTC.

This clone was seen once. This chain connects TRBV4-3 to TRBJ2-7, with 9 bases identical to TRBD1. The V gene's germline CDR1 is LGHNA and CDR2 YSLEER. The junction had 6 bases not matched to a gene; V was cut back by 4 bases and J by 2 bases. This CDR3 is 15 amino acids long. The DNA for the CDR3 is TGCGCCAGCAGCCGGGGGGGACAGGGAACCTACGAGCAGTACTTC. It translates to CASSRGGQGTYEQYF.

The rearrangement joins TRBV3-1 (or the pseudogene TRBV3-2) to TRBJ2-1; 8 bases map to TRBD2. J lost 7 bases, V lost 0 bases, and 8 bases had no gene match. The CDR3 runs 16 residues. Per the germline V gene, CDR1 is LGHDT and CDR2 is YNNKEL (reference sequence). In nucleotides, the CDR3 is TGTGCCAGCAGCCAAGATGTCGAGCGGGAGTATAATGAGCAGTTCTTC. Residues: CASSQDVEREYNEQFF.

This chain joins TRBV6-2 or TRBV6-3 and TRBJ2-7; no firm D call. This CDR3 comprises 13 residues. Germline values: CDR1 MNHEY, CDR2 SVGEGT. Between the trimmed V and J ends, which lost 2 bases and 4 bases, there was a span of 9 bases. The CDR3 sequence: CASSYGPAYEQYF. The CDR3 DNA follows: TGTGCCAGCAGTTACGGGCCGGCTTACGAGCAGTACTTC.

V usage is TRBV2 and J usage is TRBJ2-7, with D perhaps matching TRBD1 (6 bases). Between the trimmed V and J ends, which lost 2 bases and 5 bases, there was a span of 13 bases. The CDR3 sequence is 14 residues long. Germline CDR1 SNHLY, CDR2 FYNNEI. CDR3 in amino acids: CASSERQGFHEQYF. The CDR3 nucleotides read TGTGCCAGCAGTGAAAGGCAGGGGTTCCACGAGCAGTACTTC. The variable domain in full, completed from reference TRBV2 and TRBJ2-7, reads EPEVTQTPSHQVTQMGQEVILRCVPISNHLYFYWYRQILGQKVEFLVSFYNNEISEKSEIFDDQFSVERPDGSNFTLKIRSTKLEDSAMYFCASSERQGFHEQYFGPGTRLTVT.

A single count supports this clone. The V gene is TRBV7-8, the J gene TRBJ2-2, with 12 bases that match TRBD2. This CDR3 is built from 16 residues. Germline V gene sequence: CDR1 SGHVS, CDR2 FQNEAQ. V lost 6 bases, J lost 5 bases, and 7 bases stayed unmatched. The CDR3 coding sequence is TGTGCCAGCAGGCCGACTAGCGGGAGACTTACCGGGGAGCTGTTTTTT. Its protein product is CASRPTSGRLTGELFF. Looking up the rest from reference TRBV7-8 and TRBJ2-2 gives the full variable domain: GAGVSQSPRYKVAKRGQDVALRCDPISGHVSLFWYQQALGQGPEFLTYFQNEAQLDKSGLPSDRFFAERPEGSVSTLKIQRTQQEDSAVYLCASRPTSGRLTGELFFGEGSRLTVL.

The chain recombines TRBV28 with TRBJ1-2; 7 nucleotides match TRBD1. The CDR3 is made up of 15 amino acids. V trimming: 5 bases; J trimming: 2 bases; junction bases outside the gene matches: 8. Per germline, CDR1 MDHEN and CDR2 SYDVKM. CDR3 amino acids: CASSGGGVLNYGYTF. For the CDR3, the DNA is TGTGCCAGCAGTGGAGGGGGCGTACTCAACTATGGCTACACCTTC.

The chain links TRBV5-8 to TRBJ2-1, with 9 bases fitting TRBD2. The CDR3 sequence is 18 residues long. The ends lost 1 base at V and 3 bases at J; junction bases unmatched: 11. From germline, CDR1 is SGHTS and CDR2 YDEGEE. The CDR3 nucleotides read TGTGCCAGCAGCTTGTATCCGGGACTAGCCGCCCTCTACAATGAGCAGTTCTTC. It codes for CASSLYPGLAALYNEQFF.

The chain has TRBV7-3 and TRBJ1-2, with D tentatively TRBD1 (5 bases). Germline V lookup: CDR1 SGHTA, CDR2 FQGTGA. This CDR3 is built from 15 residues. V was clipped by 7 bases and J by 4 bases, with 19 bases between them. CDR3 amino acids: CASNPGGTNTYGYTF. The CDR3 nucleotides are TGTGCCAGCAACCCCGGGGGGACCAACACCTATGGCTACACCTTC.

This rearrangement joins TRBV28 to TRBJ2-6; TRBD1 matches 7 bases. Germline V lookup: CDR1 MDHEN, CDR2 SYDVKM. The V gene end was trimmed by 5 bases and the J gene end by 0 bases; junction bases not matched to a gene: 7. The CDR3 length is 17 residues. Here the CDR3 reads CASSILQGSSGANVLTF. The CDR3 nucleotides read TGTGCCAGCAGTATCTTACAGGGGAGCTCTGGGGCCAACGTCCTGACTTTC.

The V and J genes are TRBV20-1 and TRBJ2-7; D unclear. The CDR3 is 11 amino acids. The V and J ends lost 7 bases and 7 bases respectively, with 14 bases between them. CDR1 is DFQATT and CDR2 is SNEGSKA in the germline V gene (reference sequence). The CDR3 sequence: CSVSTVLEQYF. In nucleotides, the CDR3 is TGCAGTGTCTCAACGGTACTAGAGCAGTACTTC.

The CDR3 is CASSTTVSTEAFF. The DNA for the CDR3 is TGTGCCAGCAGTACGACAGTTTCCACTGAAGCTTTCTTT. This chain uses TRBV6-2 or TRBV6-3 with TRBJ1-1; TRBD1 is a possible D gene (5 bases). V lost 5 bases and J 4 bases, leaving 11 bases between the germline ends. Germline V gene sequence: CDR1 MNHEY, CDR2 SVGEGT. This CDR3 has 13 residues.